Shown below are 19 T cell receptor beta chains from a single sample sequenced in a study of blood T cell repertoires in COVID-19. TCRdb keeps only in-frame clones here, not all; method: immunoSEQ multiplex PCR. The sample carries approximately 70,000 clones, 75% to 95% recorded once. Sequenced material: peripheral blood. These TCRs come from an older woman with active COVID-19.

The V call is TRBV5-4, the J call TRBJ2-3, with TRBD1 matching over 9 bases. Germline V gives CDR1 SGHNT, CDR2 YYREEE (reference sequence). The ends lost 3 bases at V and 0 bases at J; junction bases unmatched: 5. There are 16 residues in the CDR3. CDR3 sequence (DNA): TGTGCCAGCAGCTCCCCGACAGGGGGGAGCACAGATACGCAGTATTTT. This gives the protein CASSSPTGGSTDTQYF.

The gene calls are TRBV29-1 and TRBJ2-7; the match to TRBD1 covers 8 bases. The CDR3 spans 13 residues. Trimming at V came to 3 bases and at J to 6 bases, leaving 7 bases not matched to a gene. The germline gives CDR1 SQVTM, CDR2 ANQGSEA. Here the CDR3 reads CSVDGQGAGEQYF. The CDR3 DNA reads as TGCAGCGTTGATGGACAGGGAGCAGGCGAGCAGTACTTC.

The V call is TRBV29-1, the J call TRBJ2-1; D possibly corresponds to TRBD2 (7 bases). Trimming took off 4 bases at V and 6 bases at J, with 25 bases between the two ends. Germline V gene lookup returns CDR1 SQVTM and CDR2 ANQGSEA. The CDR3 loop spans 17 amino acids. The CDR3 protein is CSVGGRGRASTGNEQFF. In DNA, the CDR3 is TGCAGCGTTGGAGGGAGGGGAAGGGCCTCGACAGGCAATGAGCAGTTCTTC.

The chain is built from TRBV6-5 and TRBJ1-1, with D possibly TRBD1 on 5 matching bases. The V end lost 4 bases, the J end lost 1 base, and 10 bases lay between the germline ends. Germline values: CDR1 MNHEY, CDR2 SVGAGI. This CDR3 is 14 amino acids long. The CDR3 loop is CASSSGLRNTEAFF. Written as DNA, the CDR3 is TGTGCCAGCAGTTCGGGACTTAGGAACACTGAAGCTTTCTTT.

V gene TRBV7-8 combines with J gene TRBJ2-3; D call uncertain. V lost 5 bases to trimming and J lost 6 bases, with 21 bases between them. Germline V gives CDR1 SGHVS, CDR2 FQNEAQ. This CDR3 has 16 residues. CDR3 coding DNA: TGTGCCAGCAGCCCCCGGTCCCCCCCCCGGTATGATACGCAGTATTTT. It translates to CASSPRSPPRYDTQYF.

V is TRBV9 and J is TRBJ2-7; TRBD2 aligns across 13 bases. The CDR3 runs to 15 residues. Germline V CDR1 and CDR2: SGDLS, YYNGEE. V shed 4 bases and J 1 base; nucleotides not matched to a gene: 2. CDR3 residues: CASSLGLAGSYEQYF. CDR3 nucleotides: TGTGCCAGCAGCTTGGGACTAGCGGGATCCTACGAGCAGTACTTC.

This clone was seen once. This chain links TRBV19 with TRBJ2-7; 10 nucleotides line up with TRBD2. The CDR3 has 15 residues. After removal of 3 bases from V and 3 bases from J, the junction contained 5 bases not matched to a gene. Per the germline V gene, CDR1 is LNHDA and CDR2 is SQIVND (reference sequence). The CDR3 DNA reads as TGTGCCAGTAGTATCGGGGTAGCGGGAGGCTACGAGCAGTACTTC. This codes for CASSIGVAGGYEQYF.

The CDR3 loop reads CASSWQLAGDYNEQFF. Here the CDR3 DNA reads TGCGCCAGCAGCTGGCAGCTAGCGGGCGATTACAATGAGCAGTTCTTC. The J gene is TRBJ2-1, the V gene TRBV5-1, with 8 nucleotides matching TRBD2. Germline CDR1 SGHRS, CDR2 YFSETQ. There are 16 residues in the CDR3. Trimming removed 3 bases from V and 4 bases from J; junction bases left unmatched: 9. Supplemented by reference TRBV5-1 and TRBJ2-1, the full variable domain reads KAGVTQTPRYLIKTRGQQVTLSCSPISGHRSVSWYQQTPGQGLQFLFEYFSETQRNKGNFPGRFSGRQFSNSRSEMNVSTLELGDSALYLCASSWQLAGDYNEQFFGPGTRLTVL.

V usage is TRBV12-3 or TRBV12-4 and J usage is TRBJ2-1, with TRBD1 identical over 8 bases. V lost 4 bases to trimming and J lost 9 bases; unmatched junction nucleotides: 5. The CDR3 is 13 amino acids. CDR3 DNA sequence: TGTGCCAGCAGTTATCAGGGGGCGACTGAGCAGTTCTTC. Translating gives CASSYQGATEQFF.

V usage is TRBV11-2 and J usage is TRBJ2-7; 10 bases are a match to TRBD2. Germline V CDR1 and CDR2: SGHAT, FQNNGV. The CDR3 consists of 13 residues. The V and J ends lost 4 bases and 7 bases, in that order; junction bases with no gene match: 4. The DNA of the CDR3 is TGTGCCAGCAGCTGGGGACTAGCGAAGGAGCAGTACTTC. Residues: CASSWGLAKEQYF.

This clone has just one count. This CDR3 reads CASSEAGLDQETQYF. CDR3 bases: TGCGCCAGCAGTGAGGCTGGACTGGACCAAGAGACCCAGTACTTC. The V and J genes are TRBV10-2 and TRBJ2-5; possibly TRBD2 for D (5 bases). This CDR3 is 15 amino acids long. Germline CDR1 WSHSY, CDR2 SAAADI. Trimming stripped 2 bases from V and 0 bases from J, with 10 bases between.

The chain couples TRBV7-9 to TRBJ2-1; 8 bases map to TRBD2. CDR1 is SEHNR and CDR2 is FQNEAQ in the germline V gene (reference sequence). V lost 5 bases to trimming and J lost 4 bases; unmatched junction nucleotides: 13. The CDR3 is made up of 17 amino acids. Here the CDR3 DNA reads TGTGCCAGCAGCCCATCGGGTTTGACTAGCGTGTACAATGAGCAGTTCTTC. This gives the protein CASSPSGLTSVYNEQFF. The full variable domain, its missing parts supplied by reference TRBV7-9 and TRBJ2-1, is DTGVSQNPRHKITKRGQNVTFRCDPISEHNRLYWYRQTLGQGPEFLTYFQNEAQLEKSRLLSDRFSAERPKGSFSTLEIQRTEQGDSAMYLCASSPSGLTSVYNEQFFGPGTRLTVL.

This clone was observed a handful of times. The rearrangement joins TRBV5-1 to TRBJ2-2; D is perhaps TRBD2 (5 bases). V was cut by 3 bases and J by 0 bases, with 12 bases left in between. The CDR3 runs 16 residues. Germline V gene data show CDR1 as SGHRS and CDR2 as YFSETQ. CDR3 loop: CASSYSTISNTGELFF. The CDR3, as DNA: TGCGCCAGCAGCTACTCGACTATCTCGAACACCGGGGAGCTGTTTTTT.

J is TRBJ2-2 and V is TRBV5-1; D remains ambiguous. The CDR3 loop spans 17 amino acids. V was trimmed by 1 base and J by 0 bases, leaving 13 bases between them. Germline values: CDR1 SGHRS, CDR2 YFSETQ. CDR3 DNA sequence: TGCGCCAGCAGCTTGTTGGTCACTCCTACGAACACCGGGGAGCTGTTTTTT. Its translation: CASSLLVTPTNTGELFF.

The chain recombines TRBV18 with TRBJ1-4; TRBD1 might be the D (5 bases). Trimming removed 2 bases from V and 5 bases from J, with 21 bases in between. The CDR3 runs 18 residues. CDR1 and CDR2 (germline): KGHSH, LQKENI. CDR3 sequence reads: CASSPTGPPLRWNEKLFF. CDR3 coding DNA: TGTGCCAGCTCACCAACAGGTCCTCCGCTTAGGTGGAATGAAAAACTGTTTTTT.

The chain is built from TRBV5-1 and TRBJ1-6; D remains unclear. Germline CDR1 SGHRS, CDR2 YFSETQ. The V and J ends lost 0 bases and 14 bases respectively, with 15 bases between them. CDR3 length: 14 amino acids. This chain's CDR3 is CASSLASRERALHF. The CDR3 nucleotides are TGCGCCAGCAGCTTGGCCAGTCGGGAGAGGGCCCTCCACTTT.

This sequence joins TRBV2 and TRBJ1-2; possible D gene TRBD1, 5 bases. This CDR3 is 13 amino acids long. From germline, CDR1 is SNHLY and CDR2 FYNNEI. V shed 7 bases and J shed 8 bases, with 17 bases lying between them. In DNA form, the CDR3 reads TGTGCCAGCACCCAGGATAGGGGTAGCGGCTACACCTTC. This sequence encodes CASTQDRGSGYTF.

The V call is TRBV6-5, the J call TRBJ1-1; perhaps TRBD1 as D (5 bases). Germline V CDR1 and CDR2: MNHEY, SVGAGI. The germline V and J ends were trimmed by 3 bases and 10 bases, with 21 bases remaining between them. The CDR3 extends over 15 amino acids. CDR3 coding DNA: TGTGCCAGCAGTTATACTCGGGACTCGACCGAAGGAGCTTTCTTT. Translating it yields CASSYTRDSTEGAFF.

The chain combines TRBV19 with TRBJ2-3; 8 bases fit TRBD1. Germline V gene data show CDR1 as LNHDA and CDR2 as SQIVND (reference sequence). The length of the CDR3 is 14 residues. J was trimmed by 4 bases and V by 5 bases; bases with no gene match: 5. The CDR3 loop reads CASSSTGAPDTQYF. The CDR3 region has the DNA TGTGCCAGTAGTTCGACAGGGGCCCCAGATACGCAGTATTTT.